This entry concerns a single T cell receptor (beta chain). Its specificity is not known. TCRdb reassembled clones from the PCR reads with MiXCR. The table records around 41,000 clones, approximately 28% of them present only once. Thyroid surgery took place with no prior treatment in any patient. This entry comes from a study of metastatic and nonmetastatic thyroid tumors. Broader study findings: In blood and tumor, TCR beta diversity was reportedly significantly higher in malignant thyroid tumors than in benign nodules.

The CDR3 is 14 amino acids. The germline V and J ends were trimmed by 5 bases and 3 bases, with 14 bases remaining between them. The V gene's germline CDR1 is LNHNV and CDR2 YYDKDF (reference sequence). The source is a male donor with papillary thyroid cancer or a benign thyroid nodule (not recorded which). Some clones in this sample may be carry-over from other donors' samples. The chain carries TRBV15 and TRBJ2-7; D tentatively reads TRBD1 or TRBD2 (5 bases each). Sequenced material: blood. DNA for the CDR3: TGTGCCACCAGCCGGGGCGCGCGGAGCTACGAGCAGTACTTC. Protein product: CATSRGARSYEQYF.